This is a list of T cell receptor beta chains from one sample in a study of T cells in Graves' hyperthyroidism and ophthalmopathy. From the multiplex PCR reads, TCRdb called clonotypes with MiXCR, one entry per CDR3 protein. The sample carries some 440,000 distinct CDR3 sequences, approximately 14% recorded once. The sequenced material came from blood. Receptors were obtained from a woman between 18 and 30 years old with Graves' hyperthyroidism. CDR3s include the opening cysteine and the closing phenylalanine or tryptophan.

>TRBV2
CASSEVSYPEQYF
>TRBV3-1
CASSQRGGPTLAGQYF
>TRBV2
CASSLEQVLNSYEQYF
>TRBV2
CASSGPQGGLYGYTF
>TRBV28
CASSKNRGRYQETQYF
>TRBV6-2/TRBV6-3
CASSSGQNTGELFF
>TRBV6-5
CASSYRADDNTEAFF
>TRBV7-9
CASSPPGTGALYEQYF
>TRBV5-1
CASSIRPAFNSPLHF
>TRBV5-1
CASSFRVSYEQYF
>TRBV11-2
CASSTGTLFTFF
>TRBV5-5
CASSVGGSYEQYF
>TRBV18
CASSPDSGANYGYTF
>TRBV6-1
CASTIGLHQPQHF
>TRBV12-3/TRBV12-4
CASSPTGGGFDEQFF
>TRBV7-8
CASSLGVRSYEQYF
>TRBV18
CASSPGLADVYNEQFF
>TRBV29-1
CSVALLAGGDTQYF
>TRBV5-1
CASSPGLAGVQAADTQYF
>TRBV7-2
CASSILAGDARSYEQYF
>TRBV5-1
CASSLDGQGRNQPQHF
>TRBV20-1
CSAYQETQYF
>TRBV10-3
CAISERQGGETQYF
>TRBV28
CASSPAPAQTQYF
>TRBV7-6
CASSLVGGGGIYWDEQYF
>TRBV19
CASNTGYGNQPQHF
>TRBV11-2
CASSGPGIETQYF
>TRBV6-6
CASSYSSDSGYEQYF
>TRBV12-3/TRBV12-4
CASSAQETQYF
>TRBV27
CASSYKGSYNEQFF
>TRBV9
CASSVNRDTDTGELFF
>TRBV28
CASSGGAGQPQHF
>TRBV27
CASSLEGMVRNQPQHF
>TRBV12-3/TRBV12-4
CASSLGQSNTEAFF
>TRBV6-4
CASSDTSGGYNEQFF
>TRBV10-3
CAIIRAPNTEAFF
>TRBV12-3/TRBV12-4
CASSYGATYNEQFF
>TRBV29-1
CSVEEQVGKPLHF
>TRBV12-3/TRBV12-4
CASSSAGRLPDTQYF
>TRBV12-3/TRBV12-4
CASSFSGTGYTDTQYF
>TRBV2
CASKRDQNTGELFF
>TRBV11-2
CASSRDRGNEQFF
>TRBV6-1
CASSEGATNQPQHF
>TRBV10-1
CASSERAGGPSETQYF
>TRBV20-1
CSANRDREYF
>TRBV19
CASRIQRTATFGYTF
>TRBV20-1
CSARGAGLAAHTQYF
>TRBV7-9
CASSLVGIGEKLLF
>TRBV3-1
CASSPGTSANTGELFF
>TRBV28
CASTSGQSYNSPLHF